These 4 T cell receptor beta chains were sequenced from one sample in a study of neurological immune-mediated disorders. Each CDR3 protein gets one entry after TCRdb re-called the 5' RACE reads with MiXCR. The sample contains almost 30,000 distinct CDR3 sequences, over 10% of which appear only once. What was sequenced was PBMCs. The receptor set was obtained from a woman aged 55-69 years in good health.

This clonotype was picked up many times. The chain has TRBV5-1 and TRBJ1-1; possible D gene TRBD1, 5 bases. Per the germline V gene, CDR1 is SGHRS and CDR2 is YFSETQ. V lost 0 bases and J 1 base, leaving 13 bases between the germline ends. The CDR3 is made up of 16 amino acids. The chain's CDR3 is CASSLAPQGANTEAFF. CDR3 DNA sequence: TGCGCCAGCAGCTTGGCGCCCCAGGGCGCGAACACTGAAGCTTTCTTT.

This clonotype occurred many times. This chain joins TRBV5-1 and TRBJ2-2, with 7 bases aligning to TRBD1. Unmatched junction bases numbered 6, after V lost 7 bases and J lost 3 bases. CDR3 size: 14 residues. Germline CDR1 is SGHRS and CDR2 is YFSETQ. CDR3: CASDKGAHTGELFF. For the CDR3, the DNA is TGCGCCAGCGACAAGGGGGCTCACACCGGGGAGCTGTTTTTT.

This clonotype occurred many times. CDR3 protein: CASTDGQTSKNIQYF. CDR3 DNA: TGCGCCAGCACTGATGGGCAAACATCCAAAAACATTCAGTACTTC. This sequence joins TRBV5-1 and TRBJ2-4, with D unresolved. V lost 6 bases and J lost 2, with 15 bases in between. Germline values: CDR1 SGHRS, CDR2 YFSETQ. This CDR3 has 15 amino acids.

The table lists this clonotype with many counts. V and J are TRBV20-1 and TRBJ2-3; 10 bases map to TRBD2. Looked up from germline, CDR1 is DFQATT and CDR2 is SNEGSKA (reference sequence). Trimming removed 4 bases from V and 2 bases from J; junction bases left unmatched: 15. The CDR3 loop spans 18 amino acids. In DNA form, the CDR3 reads TGCAGTGCTATGAGTCTTAGAACTAGCGGGGCCTACACAGATACGCAGTATTTT. Protein product: CSAMSLRTSGAYTDTQYF.